Listed below are T cell receptor beta chains from one sample, sequenced in a study of CD8 T cells in ankylosing spondylitis. MiXCR, applied by TCRdb to the 5' RACE reads, yields one record per CDR3 protein. Seen here are around 770,000 distinct CDR3 sequences, roughly 19% observed once, and the top ten hold about a fifth. Sequenced input: blood, either unsorted or a sorted T cell fraction (not recorded which). All receptors derive from a male donor with ankylosing spondylitis. Both conserved end residues are part of each CDR3.

16	TRBV4-1	CASSQGSGQGSYEQHF
15	TRBV7-9	CASSQGQSGANVLTF
15	TRBV20-1	CSAAFPGLGYNEQFF
18	TRBV6-1	CASSHGTAPGPGANVLTF
15	TRBV4-3	CASSQDRQGADEQYF
15	TRBV5-6	CASSSGTGDRYGYTF
15	TRBV6-1	CASSTGGLGDGELFF
15	TRBV6-2/TRBV6-3	CASKSGGAGTGELFF
12	TRBV13	CATRTVWTEAFF
19	TRBV12-3/TRBV12-4	CASSFKSGGGTGYSDTQYF
15	TRBV30	CACQQRASGRTEAFF
13	TRBV7-9	CASSPGAGAEAFF
14	TRBV29-1	CSVEWQGLASPLHF
12	TRBV5-1	CASSIAGYEQYF
15	TRBV6-2/TRBV6-3	CASSYLTGRSYEQYF
14	TRBV5-1	CASSFGDSGNTIYF
14	TRBV6-5	CASSYGVEGNEQFF
13	TRBV20-1	CSARSLMNTEAFF
14	TRBV4-2	CASSPDRSQETQYF
13	TRBV3-1	CASSRRSTDTQYF
16	TRBV7-3	CASSLFGQGDTGELFF
15	TRBV7-9	CASSFEIPGDTEAFF
12	TRBV12-3/TRBV12-4	CASIPPSGELFF
13	TRBV3-1	CASSVTQGGELFF
15	TRBV6-1	CASSEGYSYNYGYTF
15	TRBV20-1	CSAAPRDRAASEQFF
16	TRBV3-1	CASSQASGRATGEQFF
15	TRBV12-3/TRBV12-4	CASKGGQATNEKLFF
14	TRBV28	CASSLVAGPYGYTF
10	TRBV20-1	CSAHGYGYTF
14	TRBV19	CASSIVAANQPQHF
12	TRBV12-3/TRBV12-4	CASSPVGEKLFF
15	TRBV5-5	CASSPPGDISYEQYF
12	TRBV29-1	CSVEEGRTGYTF
13	TRBV4-3	CASSQTGGNIQYF
15	TRBV27	CASSPTSYLSYEQYF
14	TRBV20-1	CSAKVGQGNSPLHF
15	TRBV5-1	CASSLAGQLQETQYF
16	TRBV5-8	CASSSQGRGTYNEQFF
12	TRBV12-3/TRBV12-4	CASSAPPSPLHF
17	TRBV5-4	CASTGRRSSGYTGELFF
17	TRBV16	CASSPNLRGAYNSPLHF
15	TRBV20-1	CSAREQDGNNQPQHF
16	TRBV7-9	CASSSSTGGSIYGYTF
15	TRBV3-1	CASSQRLAGGETQYF
19	TRBV6-4	CASSDSQVELAGGPHEQYF
20	TRBV4-2	CASSQDPETPSGSSYNEQFF
16	TRBV4-3	CASSQGIAGAYNEQFF
13	TRBV29-1	CSVEGAAGNTIYF
15	TRBV4-1	CASSARDRMNTEAFF
14	TRBV5-1	CASSQTGDADTQYF
13	TRBV29-1	CSVPGQGNYGYTF
15	TRBV5-1	CASRTGTSGGDTQYF
11	TRBV20-1	CSGTSGDTQYF
14	TRBV7-6	CASSPRPRAPEAFF
12	TRBV28	CASSLSGNTIYF
15	TRBV7-3	CASSLTRQGTDTQYF
16	TRBV20-1	CSARDPQGMNTGELFF
16	TRBV11-3	CASSLSGGSSGNTIYF